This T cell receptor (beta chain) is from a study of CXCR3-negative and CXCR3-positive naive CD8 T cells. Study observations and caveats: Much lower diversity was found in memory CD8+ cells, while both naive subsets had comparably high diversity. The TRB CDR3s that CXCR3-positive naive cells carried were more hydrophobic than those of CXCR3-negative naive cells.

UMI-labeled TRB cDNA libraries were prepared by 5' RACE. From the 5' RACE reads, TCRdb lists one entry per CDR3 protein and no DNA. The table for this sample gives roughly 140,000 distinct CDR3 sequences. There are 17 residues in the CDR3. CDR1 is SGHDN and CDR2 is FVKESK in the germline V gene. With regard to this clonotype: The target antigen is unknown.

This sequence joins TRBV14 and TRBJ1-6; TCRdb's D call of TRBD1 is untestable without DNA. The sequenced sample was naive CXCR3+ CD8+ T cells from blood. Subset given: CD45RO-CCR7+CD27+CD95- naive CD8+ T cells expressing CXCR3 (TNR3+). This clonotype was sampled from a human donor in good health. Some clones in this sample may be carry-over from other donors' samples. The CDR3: CASSRGSGWSYNSPLHF.